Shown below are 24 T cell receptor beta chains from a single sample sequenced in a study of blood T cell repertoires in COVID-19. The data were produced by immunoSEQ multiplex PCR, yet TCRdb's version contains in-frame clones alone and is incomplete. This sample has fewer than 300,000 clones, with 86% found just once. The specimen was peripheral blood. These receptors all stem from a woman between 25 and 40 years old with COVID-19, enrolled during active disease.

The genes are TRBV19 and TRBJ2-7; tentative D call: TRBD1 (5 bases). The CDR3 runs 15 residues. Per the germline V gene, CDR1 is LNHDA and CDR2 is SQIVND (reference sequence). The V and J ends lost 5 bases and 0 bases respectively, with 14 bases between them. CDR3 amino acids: CASSLTPTASYEQYF. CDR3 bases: TGTGCCAGTAGTCTCACGCCGACAGCCTCCTACGAGCAGTACTTC.

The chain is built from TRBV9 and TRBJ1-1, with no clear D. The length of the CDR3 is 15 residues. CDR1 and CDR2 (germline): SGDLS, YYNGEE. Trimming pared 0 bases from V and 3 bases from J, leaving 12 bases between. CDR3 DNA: TGTGCCAGCAGCGTAGCTGGAGGAGGGCACACTGAAGCTTTCTTT. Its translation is CASSVAGGGHTEAFF.

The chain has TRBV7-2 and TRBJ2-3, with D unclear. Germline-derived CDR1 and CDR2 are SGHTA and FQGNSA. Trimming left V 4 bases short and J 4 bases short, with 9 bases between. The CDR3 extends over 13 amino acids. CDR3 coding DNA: TGTGCCAGCAGCTCCACTCCGGCAGATACGCAGTATTTT. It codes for CASSSTPADTQYF.

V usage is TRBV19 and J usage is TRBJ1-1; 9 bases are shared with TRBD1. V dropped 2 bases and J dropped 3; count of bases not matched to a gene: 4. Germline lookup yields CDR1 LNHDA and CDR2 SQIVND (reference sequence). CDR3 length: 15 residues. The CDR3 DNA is TGTGCCAGTAGTATAACGGGACAGGGTCACACTGAAGCTTTCTTT. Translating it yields CASSITGQGHTEAFF.

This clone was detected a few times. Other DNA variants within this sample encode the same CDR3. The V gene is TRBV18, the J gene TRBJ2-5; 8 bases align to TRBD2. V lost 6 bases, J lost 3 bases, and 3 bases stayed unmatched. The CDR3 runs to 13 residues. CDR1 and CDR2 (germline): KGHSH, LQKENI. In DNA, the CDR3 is TGTGCCAGCTCGCCGGGACTAGAAGAGACCCAGTACTTC. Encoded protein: CASSPGLEETQYF. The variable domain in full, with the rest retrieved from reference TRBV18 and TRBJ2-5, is NAGVMQNPRHLVRRRGQEARLRCSPMKGHSHVYWYRQLPEEGLKFMVYLQKENIIDESGMPKERFSAEFPKEGPSILRIQQVVRGDSAAYFCASSPGLEETQYFGPGTRLLVL.

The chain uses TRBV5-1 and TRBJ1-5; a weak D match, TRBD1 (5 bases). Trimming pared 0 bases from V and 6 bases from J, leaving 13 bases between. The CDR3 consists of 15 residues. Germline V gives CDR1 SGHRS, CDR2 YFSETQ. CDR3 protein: CASSLAGGETQPQHF. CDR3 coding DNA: TGCGCCAGCAGCTTGGCCGGAGGGGAAACTCAGCCCCAGCATTTT.

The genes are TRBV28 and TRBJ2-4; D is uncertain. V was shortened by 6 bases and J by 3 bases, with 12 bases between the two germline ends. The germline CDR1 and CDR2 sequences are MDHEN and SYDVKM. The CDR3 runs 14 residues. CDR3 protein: CASSLGSLKNIQYF. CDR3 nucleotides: TGTGCCAGCAGCCTCGGGTCCCTCAAAAACATTCAGTACTTC.

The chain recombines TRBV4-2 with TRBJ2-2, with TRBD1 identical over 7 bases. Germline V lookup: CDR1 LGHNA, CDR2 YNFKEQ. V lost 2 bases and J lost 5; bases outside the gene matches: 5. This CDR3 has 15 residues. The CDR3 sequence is CASSQTGEETGELFF. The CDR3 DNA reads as TGTGCCAGCAGCCAAACAGGGGAAGAAACCGGGGAGCTGTTTTTT.

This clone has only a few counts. CDR3 nucleotides: TGTGCCAGCAGCTCCTGGACTAGCGGGGGGAACGGGGAGCTGTTTTTT. It specifies CASSSWTSGGNGELFF. V is TRBV7-7 and J is TRBJ2-2; 14 bases line up with TRBD2. Germline V gives CDR1 SSHAT, CDR2 FNYEAQ (reference sequence). The length of the CDR3 is 16 residues. V trimming: 4 bases; J trimming: 7 bases; junction bases outside the gene matches: 5.

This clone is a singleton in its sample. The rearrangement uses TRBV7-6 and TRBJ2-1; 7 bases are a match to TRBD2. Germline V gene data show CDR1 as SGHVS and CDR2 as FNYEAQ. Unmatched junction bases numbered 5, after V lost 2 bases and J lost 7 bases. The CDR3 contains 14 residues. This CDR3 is CASSLNFGGNEQFF. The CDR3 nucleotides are TGTGCCAGCAGCTTAAACTTCGGGGGGAATGAGCAGTTCTTC. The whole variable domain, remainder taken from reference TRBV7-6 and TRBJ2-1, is GAGVSQSPRYKVTKRGQDVALRCDPISGHVSLYWYRQALGQGPEFLTYFNYEAQQDKSGLPNDRFSAERPEGSISTLTIQRTEQRDSAMYRCASSLNFGGNEQFFGPGTRLTVL.

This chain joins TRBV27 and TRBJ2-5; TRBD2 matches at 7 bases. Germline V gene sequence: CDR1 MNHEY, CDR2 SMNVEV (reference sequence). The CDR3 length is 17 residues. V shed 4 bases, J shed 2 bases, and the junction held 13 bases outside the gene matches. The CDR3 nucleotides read TGTGCCAGCAGTTCGCGCCCCTGGACTAGGAGGCAAGAGACCCAGTACTTC. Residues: CASSSRPWTRRQETQYF.

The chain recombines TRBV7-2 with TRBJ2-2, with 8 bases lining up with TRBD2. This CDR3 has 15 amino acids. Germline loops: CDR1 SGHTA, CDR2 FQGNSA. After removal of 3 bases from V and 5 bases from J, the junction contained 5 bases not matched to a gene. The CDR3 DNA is TGTGCCAGCAGCTTCTTCGGGGGGGGAACCGGGGAGCTGTTTTTT. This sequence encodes CASSFFGGGTGELFF.

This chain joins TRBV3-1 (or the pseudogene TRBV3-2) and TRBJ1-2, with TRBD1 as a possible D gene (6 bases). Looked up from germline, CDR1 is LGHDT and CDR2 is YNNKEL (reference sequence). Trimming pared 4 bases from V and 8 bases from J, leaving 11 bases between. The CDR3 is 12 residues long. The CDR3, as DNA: TGTGCCAGCAGCCGGGGGGGCCGGGGCTACACCTTC. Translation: CASSRGGRGYTF.

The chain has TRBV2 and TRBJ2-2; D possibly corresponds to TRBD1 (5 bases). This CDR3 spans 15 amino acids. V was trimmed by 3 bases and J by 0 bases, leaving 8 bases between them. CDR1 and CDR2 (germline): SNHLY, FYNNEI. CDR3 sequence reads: CASSDQGTNTGELFF. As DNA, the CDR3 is TGTGCCAGCAGTGACCAGGGTACGAACACCGGGGAGCTGTTTTTT.

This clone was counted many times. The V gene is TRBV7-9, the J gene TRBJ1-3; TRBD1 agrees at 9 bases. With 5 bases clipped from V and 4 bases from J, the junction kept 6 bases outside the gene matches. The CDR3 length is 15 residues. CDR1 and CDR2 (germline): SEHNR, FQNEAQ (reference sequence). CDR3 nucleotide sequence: TGTGCCAGCAGCAAACAGGGGGCGTCGGGAAACACCATATATTTT. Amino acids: CASSKQGASGNTIYF.

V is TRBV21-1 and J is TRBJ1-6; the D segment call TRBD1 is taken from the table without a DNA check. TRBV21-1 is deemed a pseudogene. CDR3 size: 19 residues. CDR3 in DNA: TGTGCCAGCAGCACGTACCCCGGGACAGGCCTCTCCTATAATTCACCCCTCCACTTT. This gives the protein CASSTYPGTGLSYNSPLHF.

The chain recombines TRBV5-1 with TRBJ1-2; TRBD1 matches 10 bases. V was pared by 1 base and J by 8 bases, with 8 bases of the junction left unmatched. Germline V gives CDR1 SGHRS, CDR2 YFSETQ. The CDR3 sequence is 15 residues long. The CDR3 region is CASSLPSGTGDGYTF. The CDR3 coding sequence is TGCGCCAGCAGCTTGCCCTCCGGGACAGGGGACGGCTACACCTTC.

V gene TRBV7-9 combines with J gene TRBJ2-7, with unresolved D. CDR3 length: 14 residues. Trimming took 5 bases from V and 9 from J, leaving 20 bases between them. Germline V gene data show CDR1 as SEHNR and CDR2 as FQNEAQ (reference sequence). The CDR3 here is CASSPSGPTMGQYF. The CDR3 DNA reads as TGTGCCAGCAGCCCCTCGGGTCCTACGATGGGGCAGTACTTC.

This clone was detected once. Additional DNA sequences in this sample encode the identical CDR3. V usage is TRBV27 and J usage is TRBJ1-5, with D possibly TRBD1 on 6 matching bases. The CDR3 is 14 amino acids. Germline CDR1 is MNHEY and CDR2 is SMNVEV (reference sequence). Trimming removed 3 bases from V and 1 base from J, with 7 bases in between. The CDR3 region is CASSFGTSNQPQHF. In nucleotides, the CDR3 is TGTGCCAGCAGTTTCGGGACAAGCAATCAGCCCCAGCATTTT.

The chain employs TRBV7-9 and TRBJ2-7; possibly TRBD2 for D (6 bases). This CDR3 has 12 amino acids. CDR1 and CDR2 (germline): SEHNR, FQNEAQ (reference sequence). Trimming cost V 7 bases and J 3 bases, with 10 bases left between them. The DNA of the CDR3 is TGTGCCAGCACCCCGGGGGTCTACGAGCAGTACTTC. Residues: CASTPGVYEQYF. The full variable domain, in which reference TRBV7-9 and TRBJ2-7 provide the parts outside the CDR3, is DTGVSQNPRHKITKRGQNVTFRCDPISEHNRLYWYRQTLGQGPEFLTYFQNEAQLEKSRLLSDRFSAERPKGSFSTLEIQRTEQGDSAMYLCASTPGVYEQYFGPGTRLTVT.

The CDR3 loop reads CASSPPVEIEKLFF. The CDR3 DNA follows: TGTGCCAGCTCACCACCGGTGGAGATTGAAAAACTGTTTTTT. The gene calls are TRBV18 and TRBJ1-4; D remains ambiguous. Germline CDR1 and CDR2: KGHSH and LQKENI. The CDR3 consists of 14 residues. V was pared by 0 bases and J by 7 bases, with 9 bases between.

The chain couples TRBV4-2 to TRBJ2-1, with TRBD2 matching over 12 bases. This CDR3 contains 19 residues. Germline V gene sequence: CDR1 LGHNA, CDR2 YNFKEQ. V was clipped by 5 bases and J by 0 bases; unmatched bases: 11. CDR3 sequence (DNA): TGTGCCAGCAGCGAAGGGTCTAGCGGGGGGGGTCGCTCCTACAATGAGCAGTTCTTC. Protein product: CASSEGSSGGGRSYNEQFF.

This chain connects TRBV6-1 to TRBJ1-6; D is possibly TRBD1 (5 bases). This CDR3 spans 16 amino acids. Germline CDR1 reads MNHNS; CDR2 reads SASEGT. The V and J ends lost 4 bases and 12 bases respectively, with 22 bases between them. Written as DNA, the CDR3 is TGTGCCAGCAGTGGTGGGGTTCGTAGGGGTTTTGTACCCCTCCACTTT. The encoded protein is CASSGGVRRGFVPLHF.

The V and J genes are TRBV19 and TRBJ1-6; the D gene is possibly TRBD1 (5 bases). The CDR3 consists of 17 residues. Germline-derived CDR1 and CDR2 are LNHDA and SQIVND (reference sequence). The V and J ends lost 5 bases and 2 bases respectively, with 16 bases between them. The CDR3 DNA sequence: TGTGCCAGTAGTCTTTTCCCGCAGGGCACCTATAATTCACCCCTCCACTTT. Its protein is CASSLFPQGTYNSPLHF.